The 18 T cell receptor beta chains below come from one sample, sequenced in a study of tumor and adjacent non-tumor tissue in lung cancer (dated by TCRdb to the late 2010s). Bulk unsorted tissue served as the source for RNA extraction, and RNA quality was assessed using a NanoDrop ND-1000 and an Agilent 2100. The normal lung samples consisted of distant non-tumor tissue collected more than 3 cm from the tumor edge. Library generation was performed with multiplex PCR. The sequencing machine was an Illumina HiSeq 2500. TCRbeta libraries were built by three rounds of nested PCR using primers (Table S4), following protocols modified from ARM-PCR. In-frame beta chains were kept once TCRdb had trimmed the public reads at Q25 with fastp and called clones with MiXCR. Rows merge per CDR3 protein into single entries with the most common DNA and genes. In this sample the table shows 98,000 or so distinct CDR3 sequences, around three quarters of which occur a single time. The ten biggest clones cover less than 40% of the sample.

Sequenced sample: distant non-tumor lung tissue. The receptors shown here come from a man in his sixties with small cell lung cancer.

This clonotype rates as medium-sized. V gene TRBV11-3 combines with J gene TRBJ2-7, with 9 bases aligning to TRBD1. Germline V gene data show CDR1 as SGHNT and CDR2 as YENEEA. V lost 4 bases to trimming and J lost 1 base; unmatched junction nucleotides: 5. The CDR3 extends over 15 amino acids. The CDR3 sequence: CASSYRDRESYEQYF. The CDR3 DNA sequence: TGTGCCAGCAGCTACCGGGACAGGGAATCCTACGAGCAGTACTTC.

For this clonotype: The conserved final phenylalanine or tryptophan is absent from the CDR3, which likely points to a read error. The J gene is TRBJ2-7, the V gene TRBV6-2 or TRBV6-3; D is ambiguous. Trimming removed 5 bases at V and 0 bases at J, with 14 bases between. CDR1 is MNHEY and CDR2 is SVGEGT in the germline V gene. The CDR3 sequence is 15 residues long. The CDR3 bases are TGTGCCAGCAGTAATCTAGTGGGTAGCTCCTACGAGCAGTACGCC. It is translated as CASSNLVGSSYEQYA.

About this clonotype: The junction departs from the called germline gene at one end, perhaps through a read error. J is TRBJ2-7 and V is TRBV25-1; maybe TRBD2 (7 bases). The CDR3 sequence is 14 residues long. The germline gives CDR1 MGHDK, CDR2 SYGVNS. This CDR3 is CASSVVGGPNEQYF. CDR3 sequence (DNA): TGTGCCAGTAGTGTAGTGGGGGGGCCGAACGAGCAGTACTTC.

The chain joins TRBV29-1 to TRBJ2-5, with D perhaps matching TRBD1 or TRBD2 (6 bases each). The germline gives CDR1 SQVTM, CDR2 ANQGSEA. The CDR3 loop spans 14 amino acids. The CDR3 region is CIVEKGGLRETQYF. In DNA, the CDR3 is TGCATTGTTGAGAAGGGGGGTCTTCGGGAGACCCAGTACTTC.

Concerning this clonotype itself: At one boundary the junction diverges from the germline segment, which might be a read error. The rearrangement uses TRBV4-1 and TRBJ1-5; possible D gene TRBD1, 6 bases. The CDR3 covers 13 residues. Germline loops: CDR1 MGHRA, CDR2 YSYEKL. The CDR3 DNA reads as TGCGCCAGCATCCAGGGGATGTATCAGCGCCAGCATTTT. Its translation is CASIQGMYQRQHF.

In regard to this clonotype: This may come from a read error, since a much larger clone is one base off. The J gene is TRBJ2-5, the V gene TRBV24-1; 11 nucleotides line up with TRBD1. Germline values: CDR1 KGHDR, CDR2 SFDVKD. The CDR3 contains 15 residues. In nucleotides, the CDR3 is TGTGCCACCAGTGGTTTGGGGACAGGGGGAGAGACCCAGTACTTC. Protein sequence: CATSGLGTGGETQYF.

This clonotype was seen a few times. A much larger clone differs by one base, so this may be a read error. The chain uses TRBV5-4 and TRBJ2-2, with TRBD1 matching over 9 bases. This CDR3 is built from 15 residues. Germline-derived CDR1 and CDR2 are SGHNT and YYREEE (reference sequence). CDR3 region: CASSDGTGNTEELFF. Here the CDR3 DNA reads TGTGCCAGCAGCGACGGGACAGGGAACACCGAGGAGCTGTTTTTT.

Of note for this clonotype: Compared with germline, one end of the junction differs, possibly owing to a read error. The DNA for the CDR3 is TGTGCCAGTAGCTGGGGGAGCTCACCGACGGGGCTATGGAATACCGGGGAGCTGTTTTTT. This translates into CASSWGSSPTGLWNTGELFF. This chain connects TRBV5-6 to TRBJ2-2; the D gene could be TRBD1 or TRBD2 (5 bases each). CDR1 is SGHDT and CDR2 is YYEEEE in the germline V gene. The CDR3 has 20 amino acids.

Details on this clonotype: This may be a read error: a much more frequent sequence differs by one nucleotide. This chain joins TRBV28 and TRBJ2-7; D is unclear. From germline, CDR1 is MDHEN and CDR2 SYDVKM. Trimming cost V 1 base and J 3 bases, with 10 bases left between them. The CDR3 extends over 14 amino acids. The CDR3 region is CASSLFSRIYEQYV. DNA of the CDR3: TGTGCCAGCAGTTTATTTTCCAGAATCTACGAGCAGTACGTC.

With respect to this clonotype: An end of the junction does not agree with germline; a read error may underlie this. The rearrangement uses TRBV5-5 and TRBJ1-1, with 7 nucleotides matching TRBD1. The CDR3 contains 16 residues. Germline V lookup: CDR1 SGHKS, CDR2 YYEKEE (reference sequence). Here the CDR3 reads CASSLRIRGAGTEALF. CDR3 coding DNA: TGTGCCAGCAGCCTCCGCATCAGGGGGGCGGGTACTGAAGCTCTCTTT.

Remarks on this clonotype: No conserved phenylalanine or tryptophan is present at the end of the CDR3, so a read error is the likely explanation. The limits of the CDR3 on the DNA are not certain, so only TCRdb's listed CDR3 is given. The chain uses TRBV28 and TRBJ2-3. Germline V CDR1 and CDR2: MDHEN, SYDVKM. The CDR3 length equals 13 residues, ends included. CDR3 loop: CARSLGERDTQCI.

About this clonotype: A much larger clone lies one base from this, so it may be a read error. This chain links TRBV6-4 with TRBJ2-5; D may be TRBD1 or TRBD2 (6 bases each). Germline CDR1 and CDR2: MRHNA and SNTAGT. This CDR3 contains 13 residues. Trimming took off 11 bases at V and 5 bases at J, with 18 bases between the two ends. The CDR3: CAGKFGGDETQYF. The CDR3 bases are TGTGCCGGCAAGTTCGGGGGCGATGAGACCCAGTACTTC.

A remark on this clonotype: At one boundary the junction diverges from the germline segment, which might be a read error. The V call is TRBV11-2, the J call TRBJ1-1; 7 nucleotides align to TRBD1. This CDR3 region has 17 residues. Germline V lookup: CDR1 SGHAT, CDR2 FQNNGV. CDR3 in amino acids: CTSSLIGGVGRITEAFF. CDR3 nucleotides: TGTACCAGCAGCTTAATAGGGGGCGTGGGTAGGATCACTGAAGCTTTCTTT.

The CDR3 loop is CASGREGVADTQYF. The DNA of the CDR3 is TGTGCCAGCGGTAGGGAAGGGGTGGCGGATACGCAGTATTTT. The chain employs TRBV7-3 and TRBJ2-3, with D perhaps TRBD1 (5 bases). This CDR3 has 14 residues. The germline V gene encodes CDR1 SGHTA and CDR2 FQGTGA. Trimming stripped 8 bases from V and 6 bases from J, with 18 bases between.

The gene calls are TRBV6-2 or TRBV6-3 and TRBJ2-7; the D is unclear. Per germline, CDR1 MNHEY and CDR2 SVGEGT. The CDR3 runs 11 residues. V shed 5 bases and J shed 13 bases, with 15 bases lying between them. The CDR3 loop reads CASSQPGDHYF. CDR3 DNA sequence: TGTGCCAGCAGTCAACCTGGAGATCATTACTTC.

On this clonotype: Its ends do not fully match the called genes, so a read error is possible. This CDR3 reads CAFSEGELNEQFF. The CDR3 DNA sequence: TGTGCCTTCAGTGAGGGAGAGCTGAATGAGCAGTTCTTC. V gene TRBV10-3 combines with J gene TRBJ2-1; D possibly corresponds to TRBD2 (5 bases). Germline-derived CDR1 and CDR2 are ENHRY and SYGVKD. The CDR3 is 13 amino acids.

CDR3 in DNA: TGTGCCAGCAGCCAAGATTGGGGTAGCTCCTACAATGAGCAGTTCTTC. The encoded protein is CASSQDWGSSYNEQFF. The chain couples TRBV14 to TRBJ2-1; the D is unclear. The germline V and J ends were trimmed by 0 bases and 0 bases, with 9 bases remaining between them. The CDR3 runs to 16 residues. Germline CDR1 is SGHDN and CDR2 is FVKESK.

This clonotype has ten or more counts. This chain links TRBV20-1 with TRBJ2-5; D perhaps matches TRBD2 (5 bases). V lost 6 bases and J lost 5, with 16 bases in between. The CDR3 is 13 amino acids. Per germline, CDR1 DFQATT and CDR2 SNEGSKA (reference sequence). DNA of the CDR3: TGCAGTGCCGAAAACCGGGGTTTCGAGACCCAGTACTTC. This encodes CSAENRGFETQYF.